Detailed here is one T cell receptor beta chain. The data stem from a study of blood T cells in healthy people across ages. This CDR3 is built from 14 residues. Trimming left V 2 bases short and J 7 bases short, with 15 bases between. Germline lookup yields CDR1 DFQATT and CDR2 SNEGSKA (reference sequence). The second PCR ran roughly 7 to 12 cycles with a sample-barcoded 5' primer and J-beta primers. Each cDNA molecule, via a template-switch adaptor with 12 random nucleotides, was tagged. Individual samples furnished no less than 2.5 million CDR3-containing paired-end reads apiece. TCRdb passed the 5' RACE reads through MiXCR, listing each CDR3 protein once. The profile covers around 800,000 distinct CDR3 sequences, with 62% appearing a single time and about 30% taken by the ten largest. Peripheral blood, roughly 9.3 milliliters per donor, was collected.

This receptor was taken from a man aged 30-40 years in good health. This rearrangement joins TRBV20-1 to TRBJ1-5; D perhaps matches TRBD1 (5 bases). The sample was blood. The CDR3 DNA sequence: TGCAGTGCTAGACCCCCAGGGCGGGGACAGCCCCAGCATTTT. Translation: CSARPPGRGQPQHF.